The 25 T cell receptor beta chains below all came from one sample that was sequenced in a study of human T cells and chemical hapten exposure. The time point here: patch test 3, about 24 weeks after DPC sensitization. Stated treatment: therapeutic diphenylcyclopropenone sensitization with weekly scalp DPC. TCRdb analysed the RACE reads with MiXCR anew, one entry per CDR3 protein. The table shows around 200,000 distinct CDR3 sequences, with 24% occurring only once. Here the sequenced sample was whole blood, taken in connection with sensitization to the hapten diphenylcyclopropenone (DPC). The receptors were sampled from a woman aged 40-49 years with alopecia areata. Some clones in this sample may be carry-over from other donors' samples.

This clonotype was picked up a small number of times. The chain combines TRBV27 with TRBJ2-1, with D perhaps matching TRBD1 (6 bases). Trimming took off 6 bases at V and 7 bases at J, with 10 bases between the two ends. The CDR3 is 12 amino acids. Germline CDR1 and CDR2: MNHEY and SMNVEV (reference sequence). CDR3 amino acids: CASRYGQNEQFF. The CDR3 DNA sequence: TGTGCCAGCAGATATGGACAGAATGAGCAGTTCTTC.

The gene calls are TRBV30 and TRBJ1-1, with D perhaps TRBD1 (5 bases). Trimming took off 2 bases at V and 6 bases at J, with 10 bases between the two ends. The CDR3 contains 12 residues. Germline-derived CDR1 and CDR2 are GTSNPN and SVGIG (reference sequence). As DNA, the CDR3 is TGTGCCTGGAGTCCGCTACAGGCTGAAGCTTTCTTT. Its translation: CAWSPLQAEAFF. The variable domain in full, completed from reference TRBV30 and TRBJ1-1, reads SQTIHQWPATLVQPVGSPLSLECTVEGTSNPNLYWYRQAAGRGLQLLFYSVGIGQISSEVPQNLSASRPQDRQFILSSKKLLLSDSGFYLCAWSPLQAEAFFGQGTRLTVV.

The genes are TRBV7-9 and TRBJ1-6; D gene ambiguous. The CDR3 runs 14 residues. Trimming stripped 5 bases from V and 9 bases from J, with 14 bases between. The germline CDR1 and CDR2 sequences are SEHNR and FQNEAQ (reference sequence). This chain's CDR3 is CASSAYGRSSPLHF. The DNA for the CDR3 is TGTGCCAGCAGCGCGTACGGGAGATCTTCACCCCTCCACTTT.

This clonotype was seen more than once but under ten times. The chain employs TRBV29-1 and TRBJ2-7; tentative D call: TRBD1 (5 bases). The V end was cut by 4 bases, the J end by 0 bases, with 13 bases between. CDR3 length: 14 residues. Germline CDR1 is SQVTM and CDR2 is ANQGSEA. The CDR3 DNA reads TGCAGCGTTGGTGGGGCTTCTAGCTCCTACGAGCAGTACTTC. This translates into CSVGGASSSYEQYF.

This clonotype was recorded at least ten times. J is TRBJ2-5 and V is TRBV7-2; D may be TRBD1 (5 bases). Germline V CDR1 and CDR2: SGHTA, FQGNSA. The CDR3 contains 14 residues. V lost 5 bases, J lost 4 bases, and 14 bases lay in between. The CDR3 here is CASSRRQPGETQYF. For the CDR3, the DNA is TGTGCCAGCAGCCGAAGACAGCCGGGAGAGACCCAGTACTTC.

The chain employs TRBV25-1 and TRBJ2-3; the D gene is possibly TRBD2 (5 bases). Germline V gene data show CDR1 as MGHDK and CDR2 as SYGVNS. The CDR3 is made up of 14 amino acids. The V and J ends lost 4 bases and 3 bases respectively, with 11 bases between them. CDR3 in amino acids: CASSGPRGTDTQYF. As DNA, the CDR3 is TGTGCCAGCAGTGGGCCCCGGGGTACAGATACGCAGTATTTT.

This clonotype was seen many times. The CDR3: CASSQELRREWAGELFF. The DNA of the CDR3 is TGTGCCAGCAGCCAAGAGTTGCGGAGGGAGTGGGCCGGGGAGCTGTTTTTT. The gene calls are TRBV4-2 and TRBJ2-2, with D possibly being TRBD2 (6 bases). This CDR3 is 17 amino acids long. V lost 0 bases and J lost 6, with 17 bases in between. Per the germline V gene, CDR1 is LGHNA and CDR2 is YNFKEQ.

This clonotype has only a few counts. CDR3 DNA: TGTGCCAGCAGTGAAATTCTTGGGACTGAAGCTTTCTTT. Translated: CASSEILGTEAFF. The chain has TRBV2 and TRBJ1-1; no clear D gene. Germline CDR1 is SNHLY and CDR2 is FYNNEI. The V end lost 2 bases, the J end lost 5 bases, and 9 bases lay between the germline ends. There are 13 residues in the CDR3.

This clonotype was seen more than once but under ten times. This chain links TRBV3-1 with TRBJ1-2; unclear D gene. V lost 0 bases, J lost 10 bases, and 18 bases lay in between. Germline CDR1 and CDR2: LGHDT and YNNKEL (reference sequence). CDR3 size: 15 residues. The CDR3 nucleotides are TGTGCCAGCAGCCAAGAAGGCAGGCCCCAAATGGACTACACCTTC. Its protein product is CASSQEGRPQMDYTF.

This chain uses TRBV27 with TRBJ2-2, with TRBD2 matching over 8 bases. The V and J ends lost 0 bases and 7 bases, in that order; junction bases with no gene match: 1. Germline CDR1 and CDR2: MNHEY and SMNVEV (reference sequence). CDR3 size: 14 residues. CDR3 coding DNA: TGTGCCAGCAGTTTATCTAGCGGGGTCGGGGAGCTGTTTTTT. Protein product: CASSLSSGVGELFF.

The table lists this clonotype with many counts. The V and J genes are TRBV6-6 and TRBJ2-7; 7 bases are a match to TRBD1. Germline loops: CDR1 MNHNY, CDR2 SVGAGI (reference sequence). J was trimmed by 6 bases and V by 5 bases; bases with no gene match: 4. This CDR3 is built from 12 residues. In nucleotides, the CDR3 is TGTGCCAGCAGTGACCACAGGGGCGAGCAGTACTTC. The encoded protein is CASSDHRGEQYF.

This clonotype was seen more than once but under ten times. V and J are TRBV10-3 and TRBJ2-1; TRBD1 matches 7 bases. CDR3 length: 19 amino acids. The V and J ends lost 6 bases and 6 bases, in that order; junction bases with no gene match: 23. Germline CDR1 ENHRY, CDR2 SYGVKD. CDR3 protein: CAISNRANSVGGASNEQFF. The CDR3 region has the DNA TGTGCCATCAGCAATCGGGCAAATTCCGTAGGGGGCGCAAGCAATGAGCAGTTCTTC.

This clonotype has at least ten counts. The CDR3 here is CASSQGLADTQYF. The CDR3, as DNA: TGTGCCAGCAGCCAAGGTCTAGCCGATACGCAGTATTTT. The genes are TRBV3-1 and TRBJ2-3; a possible D gene is TRBD2 (5 bases). V was clipped by 1 base and J by 6 bases, with 8 bases between them. In germline, CDR1 is LGHDT, CDR2 YNNKEL (reference sequence). This CDR3 region has 13 residues.

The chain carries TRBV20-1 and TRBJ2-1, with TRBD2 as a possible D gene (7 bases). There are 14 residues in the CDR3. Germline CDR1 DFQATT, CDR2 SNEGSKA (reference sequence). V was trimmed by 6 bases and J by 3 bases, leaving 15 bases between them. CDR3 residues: CSAQRGAIYNEQFF. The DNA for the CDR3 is TGCAGTGCGCAACGGGGGGCTATCTACAATGAGCAGTTCTTC.

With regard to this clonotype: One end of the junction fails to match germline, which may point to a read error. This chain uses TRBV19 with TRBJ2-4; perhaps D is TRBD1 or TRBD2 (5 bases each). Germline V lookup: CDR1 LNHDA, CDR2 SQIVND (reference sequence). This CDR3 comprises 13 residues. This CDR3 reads CASSIGSRDAILF. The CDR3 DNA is TGTGCCAGTAGTATAGGAAGTAGGGACGCAATTCTCTTC. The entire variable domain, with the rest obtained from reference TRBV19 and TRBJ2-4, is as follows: DGGITQSPKYLFRKEGQNVTLSCEQNLNHDAMYWYRQDPGQGLRLIYYSQIVNDFQKGDIAEGYSVSREKKESFPLTVTSAQKNPTAFYLCASSIGSRDAILFGAGTRLSVL.

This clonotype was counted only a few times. CDR3 region: CASSPDVSGDYGYTF. CDR3 sequence (DNA): TGTGCCAGCAGCCCCGATGTGTCCGGGGACTATGGCTACACCTTC. The rearrangement links TRBV6-5 to TRBJ1-2; D call uncertain. The V gene lost 6 bases and the J gene lost 3 bases, with 17 bases spanning the gap. Looked up from germline, CDR1 is MNHEY and CDR2 is SVGAGI. The CDR3 is 15 residues long.

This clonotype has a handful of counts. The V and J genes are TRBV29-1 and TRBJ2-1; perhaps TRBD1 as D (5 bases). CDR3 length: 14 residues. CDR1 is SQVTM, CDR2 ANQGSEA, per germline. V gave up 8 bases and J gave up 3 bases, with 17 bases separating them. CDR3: CSLRRGSGYNEQFF. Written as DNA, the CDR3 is TGCAGCCTTCGAAGGGGATCGGGCTACAATGAGCAGTTCTTC.

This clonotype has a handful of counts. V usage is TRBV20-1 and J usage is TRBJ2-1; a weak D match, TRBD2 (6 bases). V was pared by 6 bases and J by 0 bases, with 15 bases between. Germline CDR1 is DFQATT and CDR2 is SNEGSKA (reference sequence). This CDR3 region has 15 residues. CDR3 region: CSAPRRGSSYNEQFF. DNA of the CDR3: TGCAGTGCCCCCCGGAGGGGAAGCTCCTACAATGAGCAGTTCTTC.

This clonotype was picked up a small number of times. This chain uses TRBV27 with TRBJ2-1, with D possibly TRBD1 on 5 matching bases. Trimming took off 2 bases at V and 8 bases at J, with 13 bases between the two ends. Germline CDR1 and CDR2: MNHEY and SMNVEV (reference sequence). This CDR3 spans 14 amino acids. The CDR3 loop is CASSLTRRADEQFF. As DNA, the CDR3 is TGTGCCAGCAGTTTAACTCGCAGGGCGGATGAGCAGTTCTTC.

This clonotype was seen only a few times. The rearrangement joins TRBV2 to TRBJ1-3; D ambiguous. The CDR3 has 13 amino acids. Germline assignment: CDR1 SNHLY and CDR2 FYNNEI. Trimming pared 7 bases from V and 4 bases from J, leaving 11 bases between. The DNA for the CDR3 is TGTGCCAGCACGGGGAGGTACGGAAACACCATATATTTT. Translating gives CASTGRYGNTIYF.

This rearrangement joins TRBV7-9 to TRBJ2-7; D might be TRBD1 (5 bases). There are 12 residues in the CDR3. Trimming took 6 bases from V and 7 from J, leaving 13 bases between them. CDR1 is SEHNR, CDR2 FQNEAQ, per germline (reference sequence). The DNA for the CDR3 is TGTGCCAGCAGTTTATCAGGGTCGGAGCAGTACTTC. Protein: CASSLSGSEQYF.

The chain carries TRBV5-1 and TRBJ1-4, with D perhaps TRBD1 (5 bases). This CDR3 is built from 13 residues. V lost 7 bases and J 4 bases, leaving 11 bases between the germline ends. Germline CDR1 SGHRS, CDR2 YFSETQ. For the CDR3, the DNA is TGCGCCAGCCGGGACCTCCTTAATGAAAAACTGTTTTTT. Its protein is CASRDLLNEKLFF. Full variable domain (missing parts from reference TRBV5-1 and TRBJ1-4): KAGVTQTPRYLIKTRGQQVTLSCSPISGHRSVSWYQQTPGQGLQFLFEYFSETQRNKGNFPGRFSGRQFSNSRSEMNVSTLELGDSALYLCASRDLLNEKLFFGSGTQLSVL.

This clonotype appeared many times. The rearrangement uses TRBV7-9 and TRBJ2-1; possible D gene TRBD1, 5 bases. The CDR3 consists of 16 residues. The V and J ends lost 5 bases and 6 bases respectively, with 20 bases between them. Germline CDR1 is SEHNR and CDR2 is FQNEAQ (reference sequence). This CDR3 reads CASSDLTGAVLNEQFF. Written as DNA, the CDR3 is TGTGCCAGCAGCGATCTCACAGGAGCCGTACTCAATGAGCAGTTCTTC.

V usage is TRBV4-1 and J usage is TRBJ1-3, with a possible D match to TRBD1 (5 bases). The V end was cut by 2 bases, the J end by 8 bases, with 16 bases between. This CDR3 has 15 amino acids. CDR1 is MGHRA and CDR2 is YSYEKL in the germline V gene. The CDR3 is CASSQLGAVNHTIYF. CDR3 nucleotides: TGCGCCAGCAGCCAACTTGGGGCCGTGAACCACACCATATATTTT.

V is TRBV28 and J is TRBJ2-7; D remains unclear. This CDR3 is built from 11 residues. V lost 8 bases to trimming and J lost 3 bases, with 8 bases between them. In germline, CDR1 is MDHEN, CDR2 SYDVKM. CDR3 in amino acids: CASGLGYEQYF. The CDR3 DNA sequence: TGTGCCAGCGGATTAGGCTACGAGCAGTACTTC.